What follows are 12 T cell receptor beta chains derived from one specimen sequenced in a study of beta chain features in type 1 diabetes. The study reverse transcribed the entire isolated RNA, so it sequenced expressed TCRB transcripts. Data came from immunoSEQ multiplex PCR; TCRdb stores just in-frame clones and leaves some out. This sample has around 430,000 clones, with over 25% found just once. Sequenced material: naive CD4+ T cells from blood. The origin of the receptors is a young man in good health.

The chain carries TRBV30 and TRBJ2-1; 7 positions match TRBD2. Trimming at V came to 4 bases and at J to 7 bases, leaving 13 bases not matched to a gene. The CDR3 extends over 15 amino acids. Germline V gene lookup returns CDR1 GTSNPN and CDR2 SVGIG (reference sequence). As DNA, the CDR3 is TGTGCCTGGAAAAGAAAGGCTAGCGGTACGAATGAGCAGTTCTTC. Its translation is CAWKRKASGTNEQFF.

Remarks on this clone: Different DNA sequences within this sample yield the same CDR3. The chain carries TRBV29-1 and TRBJ2-7, with TRBD1 matching over 9 bases. There are 11 residues in the CDR3. V shed 6 bases, J shed 7 bases, and the junction held 4 bases outside the gene matches. From germline, CDR1 is SQVTM and CDR2 ANQGSEA. CDR3 DNA: TGCAGCGTGGGGACAGGGAATGAGCAGTACTTC. It is translated as CSVGTGNEQYF.

This clone was detected a few times. The identical CDR3 is also encoded by other nucleotide sequences in the sample. This chain joins TRBV30 and TRBJ1-1; maybe TRBD1 (6 bases). The V end was cut by 3 bases, the J end by 0 bases, with 11 bases between. The germline V gene has CDR1 GTSNPN and CDR2 SVGIG (reference sequence). The CDR3 spans 14 residues. CDR3 in DNA: TGTGCCTGGAGGCGACAGGTTATGAACACTGAAGCTTTCTTT. Translation gives CAWRRQVMNTEAFF. The full variable domain, in which reference TRBV30 and TRBJ1-1 provide the parts outside the CDR3, is SQTIHQWPATLVQPVGSPLSLECTVEGTSNPNLYWYRQAAGRGLQLLFYSVGIGQISSEVPQNLSASRPQDRQFILSSKKLLLSDSGFYLCAWRRQVMNTEAFFGQGTRLTVV.

The chain's CDR3 is CATSLDRTRGTEAFF. CDR3 DNA sequence: TGTGCCACCAGCCTAGACCGTACCCGAGGCACTGAAGCTTTCTTT. This chain joins TRBV15 and TRBJ1-1; no definite D call. The CDR3 has 15 amino acids. Trimming removed 5 bases at V and 4 bases at J, with 17 bases between. Germline lookup yields CDR1 LNHNV and CDR2 YYDKDF (reference sequence).

This clone was detected only a few times. The chain employs TRBV10-3 and TRBJ2-1; D not resolved. Germline-derived CDR1 and CDR2 are ENHRY and SYGVKD. The CDR3 is made up of 11 amino acids. V dropped 4 bases and J dropped 5 bases, with 3 bases sitting between them. This CDR3 reads CAISGHNEQFF. The CDR3 nucleotides are TGTGCCATCAGTGGCCACAATGAGCAGTTCTTC.

This chain joins TRBV29-1 and TRBJ2-5; 7 bases map to TRBD1. This CDR3 contains 14 residues. V lost 3 bases, J lost 3 bases, and 7 bases stayed unmatched. Per the germline V gene, CDR1 is SQVTM and CDR2 is ANQGSEA. The CDR3 reads CSVDPLTGEETQYF. CDR3 sequence (DNA): TGCAGCGTTGATCCCCTCACAGGGGAAGAGACCCAGTACTTC.

This clone was seen a few times. The rearrangement links TRBV20-1 to TRBJ1-2; no reliable D call. Germline-derived CDR1 and CDR2 are DFQATT and SNEGSKA (reference sequence). CDR3 size: 10 residues. V dropped 6 bases and J dropped 8 bases, with 10 bases sitting between them. Here the CDR3 DNA reads TGCAGTGCCTACCTCCGGGGCTACACCTTC. This encodes CSAYLRGYTF.

This clone turned up a few times. The J gene is TRBJ1-2, the V gene TRBV6-5; a possible D gene is TRBD1 (5 bases). The CDR3 extends over 12 amino acids. Germline-derived CDR1 and CDR2 are MNHEY and SVGAGI. The V and J ends lost 4 bases and 6 bases respectively, with 9 bases between them. The CDR3 nucleotides read TGTGCCAGCAGTTCCAGACAGAATGGCTACACCTTC. It translates to CASSSRQNGYTF.

The chain employs TRBV28 and TRBJ2-1, with D possibly matching TRBD2 (5 bases). Between the trimmed V and J ends, which lost 5 bases and 4 bases, there was a span of 12 bases. The CDR3 spans 14 residues. From germline, CDR1 is MDHEN and CDR2 SYDVKM. In DNA, the CDR3 is TGTGCCAGCAGTAACGGACTCAATTACAATGAGCAGTTCTTC. It translates to CASSNGLNYNEQFF.

The chain has TRBV9 and TRBJ2-1; D remains unclear. Trimming took 4 bases from V and 10 from J, leaving 18 bases between them. From germline, CDR1 is SGDLS and CDR2 YYNGEE. The length of the CDR3 is 14 residues. The CDR3 bases are TGTGCCAGCAGCTTGGCCTCCGCGGTCGGAGAGCAGTTCTTC. This codes for CASSLASAVGEQFF.

There are a few counts of this clone. V and J are TRBV7-2 and TRBJ2-7; D not certain. This CDR3 is built from 14 residues. CDR1 is SGHTA and CDR2 is FQGNSA in the germline V gene. The germline V and J ends were trimmed by 1 base and 5 bases, with 12 bases remaining between them. The CDR3 DNA sequence: TGTGCCAGCAGCTTAGTCCGCTCCTACGACGAGCAGTACTTC. Translated: CASSLVRSYDEQYF.

This clone was recorded a few times. The V call is TRBV9, the J call TRBJ2-1; 10 bases match TRBD1. J was trimmed by 4 bases and V by 3 bases; bases with no gene match: 16. The CDR3 has 19 amino acids. Germline CDR1 reads SGDLS; CDR2 reads YYNGEE. The CDR3 nucleotides read TGTGCCAGCAGCGAGAGAGCGGACAGGGGGACAGCTCTTTACAATGAGCAGTTCTTC. Translating gives CASSERADRGTALYNEQFF.